This T cell receptor (beta chain) was sequenced during a study of immune evolution from preneoplasia to lung adenocarcinoma. Study results and limitations: Normal lung had highest clonality; later lesions appeared denser, more diverse. Normal lung had the highest top T cell clone frequencies.

A word on this clone: Antigen: not known.

Patient tissue came from resections in Japan or China, 2014–2017. Two lung cancer pathologists independently confirmed each histologic diagnosis. Trimming cost V 2 bases and J 4 bases, with 17 bases left between them. The CDR3 runs to 17 residues. CDR1 and CDR2 (germline): KGHSY, FQNENV. Here immunoSEQ multiplex PCR was the method, and the copy in TCRdb shows in-frame clones only, minus some. The repertoire holds around 11,000 clones, with roughly 85% as singletons. The chain links TRBV16 to TRBJ1-4; tentative D call: TRBD1 (5 bases). Sequencing was carried out using FFPE invasive lung adenocarcinoma tissue. The clonotype originates from a person aged 70 to 80 with invasive lung adenocarcinoma. The CDR3 bases are TGTGCCAGCAGCCAACCCCTCTCAGGGAGGGATAATGAAAAACTGTTTTTT. Its protein product is CASSQPLSGRDNEKLFF.